Described below is a single T cell receptor beta chain sequence and its context. These data are taken from a study of blood T cell repertoires in COVID-19. Study in general: The origin of the acute and convalescent COVID-19 samples was the United States, Italy and Spain.

Germline loops: CDR1 MDHEN, CDR2 SYDVKM. J was trimmed by 2 bases and V by 0 bases; bases with no gene match: 7. The CDR3 consists of 16 residues. As processed by the authors: Estimated nucleated cell counts came from reference gene primer amplification. The repertoire was sequenced with immunoSEQ multiplex PCR; TCRdb's copy has only in-frame clones and lacks some. From that table come the V and J calls and clone size; the DNA was used to work out D and trimming. Of 270,000 or so clones in the sample, 80% to 90% were seen once. This TCR came from a woman aged 45-59 years who had recovered from COVID-19. Input material: peripheral blood. The chain carries TRBV28 and TRBJ2-7; 7 bases are shared with TRBD2. As DNA, the CDR3 is TGTGCCAGCAGTTTATGGTCGGGGGAGGGAGCCTACGAGCAGTACTTC. As protein: CASSLWSGEGAYEQYF.